The 21 T cell receptor beta chains given below trace back to one sample, sequenced in a study of cytomegalovirus exposure and HLA in healthy donors. Vbeta (60) and Jbeta (13) primers were used in the PCR. Here immunoSEQ multiplex PCR was the method, and the copy in TCRdb shows in-frame clones only, minus some. This table holds around 100,000 clones, 74% found once. Sequencing was performed on PBMCs. These receptors all come from a man younger than 40 in good health and CMV-seropositive.

This clone was detected only once. The rearrangement links TRBV7-2 to TRBJ2-3, with 9 bases lining up with TRBD2. V shed 3 bases, J shed 1 base, and the junction held 5 bases outside the gene matches. This CDR3 contains 16 residues. Looked up from germline, CDR1 is SGHTA and CDR2 is FQGNSA. The CDR3: CASSFGGGAGTDTQYF. For the CDR3, the DNA is TGTGCCAGCAGCTTCGGCGGGGGGGCGGGCACAGATACGCAGTATTTT.

The genes are TRBV18 and TRBJ2-4; D is undetermined. The V gene's germline CDR1 is KGHSH and CDR2 LQKENI. Trimming shortened V by 3 bases and J by 6 bases, and 18 bases separated the two germline ends. The CDR3 consists of 16 residues. CDR3 coding DNA: TGTGCCAGCTCACCCACCCCCCGAATAGAGGCAAACATTCAGTACTTC. Translating gives CASSPTPRIEANIQYF. Full variable domain (rest looked up from reference TRBV18 and TRBJ2-4): NAGVMQNPRHLVRRRGQEARLRCSPMKGHSHVYWYRQLPEEGLKFMVYLQKENIIDESGMPKERFSAEFPKEGPSILRIQQVVRGDSAAYFCASSPTPRIEANIQYFGAGTRLSVL.

The chain joins TRBV10-3 to TRBJ2-3; tentatively, D is TRBD1 (7 bases). Trimming cost V 0 bases and J 1 base, with 11 bases left between them. CDR1 is ENHRY and CDR2 is SYGVKD in the germline V gene. CDR3 size: 16 residues. CDR3: CAISESTRGGTDTQYF. The DNA for the CDR3 is TGTGCCATCAGTGAGTCGACCAGGGGGGGCACAGATACGCAGTATTTT.

The chain uses TRBV2 and TRBJ2-6; 7 bases map to TRBD1. The V and J ends lost 7 bases and 4 bases, in that order; junction bases with no gene match: 7. This CDR3 is built from 15 residues. Germline-derived CDR1 and CDR2 are SNHLY and FYNNEI. In DNA, the CDR3 is TGTGCCAGCAATCTACAGGGGTCCGGGGCCAACGTCCTGACTTTC. Protein: CASNLQGSGANVLTF. Variable domain in full (rest from reference TRBV2 and TRBJ2-6): EPEVTQTPSHQVTQMGQEVILRCVPISNHLYFYWYRQILGQKVEFLVSFYNNEISEKSEIFDDQFSVERPDGSNFTLKIRSTKLEDSAMYFCASNLQGSGANVLTFGAGSRLTVL.

The V gene is TRBV6-1, the J gene TRBJ1-6, with D possibly matching TRBD1 (6 bases). CDR3 length: 14 amino acids. V lost 8 bases, J lost 4 bases, and 12 bases lay in between. The germline gives CDR1 MNHNS, CDR2 SASEGT. CDR3 loop: CASQPDSYNSPLHF. CDR3 DNA: TGTGCCAGCCAGCCGGACAGTTATAATTCACCCCTCCACTTT.

The CDR3 here is CASSGGTGGVEQFF. CDR3 bases: TGTGCCAGTAGTGGAGGGACAGGGGGCGTCGAGCAGTTCTTC. The V and J genes are TRBV19 and TRBJ2-1; 12 bases fit TRBD1. J gave up 10 bases and V 5 bases, and 6 bases lay outside the gene matches. This CDR3 region has 14 residues. Per germline, CDR1 LNHDA and CDR2 SQIVND (reference sequence).

The chain couples TRBV11-3 to TRBJ2-1; 9 positions agree with TRBD1. The germline CDR1 and CDR2 sequences are SGHNT and YENEEA. The CDR3 is made up of 13 amino acids. V was pared by 3 bases and J by 8 bases, with 2 bases of the junction left unmatched. The CDR3 coding sequence is TGTGCCAGCAGCTTTGGGACAGGGTATGAGCAGTTCTTC. Protein sequence: CASSFGTGYEQFF.

The gene calls are TRBV19 and TRBJ2-2; perhaps TRBD2 as D (7 bases). The V and J ends lost 11 bases and 4 bases respectively, with 20 bases between them. CDR3 length: 15 amino acids. Per germline, CDR1 LNHDA and CDR2 SQIVND (reference sequence). Written as DNA, the CDR3 is TGTGCCTCTCAAGGGGGGGATGCGAGCACCGGGGAGCTGTTTTTT. This sequence encodes CASQGGDASTGELFF. The full variable domain, with the rest looked up from reference TRBV19 and TRBJ2-2, is DGGITQSPKYLFRKEGQNVTLSCEQNLNHDAMYWYRQDPGQGLRLIYYSQIVNDFQKGDIAEGYSVSREKKESFPLTVTSAQKNPTAFYLCASQGGDASTGELFFGEGSRLTVL.

The V call is TRBV29-1, the J call TRBJ2-1, with a tentative D call TRBD1 (7 bases). CDR1 is SQVTM, CDR2 ANQGSEA, per germline. The CDR3 runs 15 residues. Trimming removed 0 bases at V and 7 bases at J, with 16 bases between. The CDR3 nucleotides read TGCAGCGTTGAAGATCAGGGGGGTATGGATAATGAGCAGTTCTTC. Protein sequence: CSVEDQGGMDNEQFF.

The J gene is TRBJ2-1, the V gene TRBV9; D perhaps matches TRBD2 (7 bases). The CDR3 is made up of 14 amino acids. Trimming took off 3 bases at V and 4 bases at J, with 11 bases between the two ends. Germline-derived CDR1 and CDR2 are SGDLS and YYNGEE. Here the CDR3 DNA reads TGTGCCAGCAGCGGGAGGGGGGGTTACAATGAGCAGTTCTTC. Protein sequence: CASSGRGGYNEQFF.

The rearrangement uses TRBV9 and TRBJ2-7, with TRBD2 identical over 10 bases. Germline CDR1 is SGDLS and CDR2 is YYNGEE. V was pared by 10 bases and J by 4 bases, with 8 bases of the junction left unmatched. The length of the CDR3 is 13 residues. CDR3 sequence reads: CAFGSGGEYEQYF. CDR3 DNA sequence: TGTGCCTTCGGGAGCGGGGGGGAGTACGAGCAGTACTTC.

J is TRBJ1-4 and V is TRBV28; 9 nucleotides match TRBD1. The CDR3 extends over 16 amino acids. Losses at the gene ends were 6 bases for V and 2 bases for J; bases not matched to a gene: 7. Germline V gives CDR1 MDHEN, CDR2 SYDVKM. The CDR3 protein is CASSRRQGGTNEKLFF. In nucleotides, the CDR3 is TGTGCCAGCAGCCGCAGACAGGGGGGGACTAATGAAAAACTGTTTTTT.

J is TRBJ1-4 and V is TRBV18; D perhaps matches TRBD1 (5 bases). The CDR3 is made up of 14 amino acids. The V end was cut by 3 bases, the J end by 4 bases, with 9 bases between. Germline CDR1 reads KGHSH; CDR2 reads LQKENI. The CDR3 nucleotides are TGTGCCAGCTCACCTGGGGGACTTAATGAAAAACTGTTTTTT. It is translated as CASSPGGLNEKLFF.

This clone appeared once. The genes are TRBV19 and TRBJ2-5; 9 nucleotides align to TRBD1. The CDR3 has 14 residues. J gave up 5 bases and V 5 bases, and 6 bases lay outside the gene matches. The germline V gene encodes CDR1 LNHDA and CDR2 SQIVND (reference sequence). The CDR3 loop reads CASSPTGTGETQYF. In DNA, the CDR3 is TGTGCCAGTAGTCCCACCGGGACAGGGGAGACCCAGTACTTC.

This rearrangement joins TRBV20-1 to TRBJ1-1; no reliable D call. V was trimmed by 2 bases and J by 6 bases, leaving 7 bases between them. The CDR3 has 11 residues. In germline, CDR1 is DFQATT, CDR2 SNEGSKA (reference sequence). The chain's CDR3 is CSARMEAEAFF. Written as DNA, the CDR3 is TGCAGTGCTAGAATGGAGGCTGAAGCTTTCTTT.

The rearrangement links TRBV5-4 to TRBJ1-4; D might be TRBD1 (5 bases). The CDR3 totals 15 residues. Trimming removed 0 bases from V and 7 bases from J, with 13 bases in between. The V gene's germline CDR1 is SGHNT and CDR2 YYREEE (reference sequence). CDR3 protein: CASSLEHQGSEKLFF. The CDR3 DNA follows: TGTGCCAGCAGCTTGGAACATCAGGGCTCTGAAAAACTGTTTTTT.

This clone turned up a few times. The chain uses TRBV7-6 and TRBJ2-7, with D hard to call. Trimming took 3 bases from V and 5 from J, leaving 8 bases between them. The CDR3 consists of 12 residues. From germline, CDR1 is SGHVS and CDR2 FNYEAQ. The CDR3 is CASSFATDEQYF. CDR3 nucleotides: TGTGCCAGCAGCTTTGCTACGGACGAGCAGTACTTC.

This clone appeared a few times. This sequence joins TRBV5-6 and TRBJ1-1; 9 nucleotides align to TRBD1. V lost 4 bases to trimming and J lost 0 bases; unmatched junction nucleotides: 7. Germline V CDR1 and CDR2: SGHDT, YYEEEE. This CDR3 is 16 amino acids long. DNA of the CDR3: TGTGCCAGCAGCCACGGGACAGGGCGGATGAACACTGAAGCTTTCTTT. Amino acid sequence: CASSHGTGRMNTEAFF.

The J gene is TRBJ2-3, the V gene TRBV7-2; 11 nucleotides match TRBD2. CDR1 is SGHTA, CDR2 FQGNSA, per germline. The length of the CDR3 is 18 residues. Trimming at V came to 5 bases and at J to 4 bases, leaving 14 bases not matched to a gene. The CDR3 here is CASSLEPSGGWLADTQYF. The CDR3 coding sequence is TGTGCCAGCAGCCTTGAACCTAGCGGGGGGTGGTTGGCAGATACGCAGTATTTT.

In its sample, this clone was seen once. The gene calls are TRBV5-1 and TRBJ2-5; the D gene is possibly TRBD1 (6 bases). V was clipped by 3 bases and J by 4 bases, with 7 bases between them. Germline CDR1 is SGHRS and CDR2 is YFSETQ. The CDR3 runs to 12 residues. The CDR3 loop reads CASSWGRETQYF. CDR3 coding DNA: TGCGCCAGCAGCTGGGGGCGAGAGACCCAGTACTTC.

The chain uses TRBV7-6 and TRBJ2-5; tentatively, D is TRBD1 (5 bases). Germline-derived CDR1 and CDR2 are SGHVS and FNYEAQ. Trimming left V 1 base short and J 5 bases short, with 14 bases between. CDR3 length equals 15 residues. For the CDR3, the DNA is TGTGCCAGCAGCTTAGGGGCAGGGATGTGGGAGACCCAGTACTTC. Amino acid sequence: CASSLGAGMWETQYF.